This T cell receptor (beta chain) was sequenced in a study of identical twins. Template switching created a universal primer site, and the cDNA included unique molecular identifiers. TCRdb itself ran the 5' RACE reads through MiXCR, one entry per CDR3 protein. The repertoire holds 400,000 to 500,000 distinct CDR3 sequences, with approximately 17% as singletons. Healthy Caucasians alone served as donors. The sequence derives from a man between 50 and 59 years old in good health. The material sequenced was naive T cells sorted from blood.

Here the CDR3 reads CASSPAGTGGETQYF. The DNA of the CDR3 is TGTGCCAGCAGCCCTGCAGGGACAGGGGGAGAGACCCAGTACTTC. This chain joins TRBV3-1 and TRBJ2-5; 11 bases are shared with TRBD1. This CDR3 has 15 amino acids. Germline values: CDR1 LGHDT, CDR2 YNNKEL (reference sequence). Trimming removed 4 bases from V and 4 bases from J; junction bases left unmatched: 5.